Below, one T cell receptor (beta chain) is given with its context. The source of the sample is a study of blood T cell repertoires in COVID-19. About the study: Specimens from acute and convalescent COVID-19 originated in the United States, Italy and Spain. Sources were T cells, B-cell-depleted T cells, or PBMCs; the material itself was cDNA or gDNA.

Original data processing: The assay estimated nucleated cells by amplifying reference gene primers. Assay used: immunoSEQ multiplex PCR; TCRdb lists only in-frame clones, some missing. V, J and clone size reflect that table, while D and trimming were determined from the DNA. The repertoire holds 200,000 to 300,000 clones, 86% seen once, with about 10% in the top ten. The TCR was taken from a man aged 35-49 years who had recovered from COVID-19. Sequencing input: peripheral blood.

The CDR3 sequence: CASSLRKWDTQYF. CDR3 DNA: TGTGCCAGCAGTTTGAGGAAATGGGATACGCAGTATTTT. The chain has TRBV6-2 or TRBV6-3 and TRBJ2-3; D unclear. V gave up 4 bases and J gave up 6 bases, with 11 bases separating them. The CDR3 spans 13 residues. In germline, CDR1 is MNHEY, CDR2 SVGEGT.